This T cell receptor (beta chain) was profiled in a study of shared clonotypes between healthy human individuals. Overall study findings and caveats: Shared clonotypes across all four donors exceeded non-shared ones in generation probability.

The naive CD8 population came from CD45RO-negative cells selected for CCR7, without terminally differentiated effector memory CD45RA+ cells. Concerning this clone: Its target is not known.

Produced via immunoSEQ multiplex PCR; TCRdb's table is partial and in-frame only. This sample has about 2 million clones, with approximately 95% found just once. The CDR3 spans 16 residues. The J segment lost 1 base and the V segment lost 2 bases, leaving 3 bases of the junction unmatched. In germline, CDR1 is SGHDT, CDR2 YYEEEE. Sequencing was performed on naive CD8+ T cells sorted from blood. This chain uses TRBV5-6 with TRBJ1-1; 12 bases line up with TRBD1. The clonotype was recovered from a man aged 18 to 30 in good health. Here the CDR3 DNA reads TGTGCCAGCAGCTTCGGGACAGGGGGCTGGAACACTGAAGCTTTCTTT. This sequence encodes CASSFGTGGWNTEAFF.